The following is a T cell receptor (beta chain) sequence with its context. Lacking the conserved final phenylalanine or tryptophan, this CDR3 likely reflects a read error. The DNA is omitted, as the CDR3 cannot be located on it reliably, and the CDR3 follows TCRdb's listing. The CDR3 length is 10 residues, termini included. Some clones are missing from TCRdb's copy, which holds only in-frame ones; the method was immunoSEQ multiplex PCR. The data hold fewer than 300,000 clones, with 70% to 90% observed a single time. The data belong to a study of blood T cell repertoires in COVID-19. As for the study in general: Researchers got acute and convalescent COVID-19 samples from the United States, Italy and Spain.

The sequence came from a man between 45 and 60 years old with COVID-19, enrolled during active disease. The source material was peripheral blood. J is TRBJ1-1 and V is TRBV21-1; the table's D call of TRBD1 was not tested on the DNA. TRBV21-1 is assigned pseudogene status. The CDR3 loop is CAPAKGVHQD.